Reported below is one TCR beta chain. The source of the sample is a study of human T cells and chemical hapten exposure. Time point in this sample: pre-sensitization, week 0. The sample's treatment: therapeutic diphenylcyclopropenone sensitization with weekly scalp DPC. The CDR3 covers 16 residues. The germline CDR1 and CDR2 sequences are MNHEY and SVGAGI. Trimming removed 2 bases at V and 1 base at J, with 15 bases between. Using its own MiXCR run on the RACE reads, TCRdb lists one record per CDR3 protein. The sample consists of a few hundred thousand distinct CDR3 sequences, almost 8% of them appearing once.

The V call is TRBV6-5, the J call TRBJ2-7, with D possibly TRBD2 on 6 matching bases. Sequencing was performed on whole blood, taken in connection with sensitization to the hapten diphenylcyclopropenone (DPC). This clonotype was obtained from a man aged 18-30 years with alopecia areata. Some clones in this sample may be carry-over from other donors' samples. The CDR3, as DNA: TGTGCCAGCAGTTACGTCCGGGTCGGGACTTCCTACGAGCAGTACTTC. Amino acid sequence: CASSYVRVGTSYEQYF.